This TCR beta chain was captured in a study of read filtering for tumor transcriptome and immune sequencing. Study as a whole: The cohort had about 16 men and approximately 14 women aged roughly 40 to 90, mean about 66 years. Broader study findings: Without single-read clonotypes, shared clonotype proportions correlated more between IR-seq and RNA-seq. The sorted CD138-negative fraction was a mixed bone marrow immune population, not purified T cells.

This clonotype was recorded many times. Its antigen remains unknown. Sampling of bone marrow took place during active disease in every patient. The V gene's germline CDR1 is GTSNPN and CDR2 SVGIG (reference sequence). Trimming left V 3 bases short and J 8 bases short, with 13 bases between. The CDR3 has 12 amino acids. Molecular barcoded adaptors covering alpha/delta and beta/gamma chains were used on roughly 400 ng RNA. TCRdb processed the reads anew with MiXCR; each CDR3 protein has one entry. The sample holds under 150,000 distinct CDR3 sequences, under 15% seen once. The TCR originated in a donor at least 40 years old with multiple myeloma. The sequenced sample was a population of CD138-negative cells sorted from bone marrow. This sequence joins TRBV30 and TRBJ1-1, with a tentative D call TRBD1 (5 bases). CDR3 amino acids: CAWRHLNREAFF. The CDR3 DNA sequence: TGTGCCTGGAGGCACCTAAACAGGGAAGCTTTCTTT.